The rows below give T cell receptor beta chains drawn from one sample of a study of T-cell memory formation after mild COVID-19. One entry per CDR3 protein results from TCRdb running MiXCR on the 5' RACE reads. This sample has about 150,000 distinct CDR3 sequences, with roughly 24% found just once. The sequenced sample consisted of PBMCs or a T cell subset sorted from them (not recorded which). Receptors were obtained from an adult woman who had mild COVID-19 (a few samples of this study predate the infection). Cell type and time point are not known. Each CDR3 is given with its conserved first and last residue. D genes are given only for firm matches. The listing skips clone size in some rows; elsewhere it reads once, few, many or a size class.

>TRBV5-1|TRBJ2-7|15|-|TRBD1
CASSQQGQGAYEQYF
TGCGCCAGCAGCCAACAGGGACAGGGGGCCTACGAGCAGTACTTC
>TRBV10-3|TRBJ1-2|14|-|-
CAISDPAANYGYTF
TGTGCCATCAGTGACCCGGCCGCTAACTATGGCTACACCTTC
>TRBV12-5|TRBJ1-1|15|-|TRBD1
CASGLGTTGVTEAFF
TGTGCTAGTGGTTTGGGAACGACAGGGGTAACTGAAGCTTTCTTT
>TRBV6-5|TRBJ2-7|15|-|TRBD1
CASSDNRGPFYEQYF
TGTGCCAGCAGTGATAACAGGGGACCCTTCTACGAGCAGTACTTC
>TRBV7-9|TRBJ2-7|16|-|-
CASSLAQGRDSYEQYF
TGTGCCAGCAGCTTAGCGCAGGGCAGGGATTCCTACGAGCAGTACTTC
>TRBV5-5|TRBJ2-1|14|few|-
CASSLELSYNEQFF
TGTGCCAGCAGCTTGGAGCTATCCTACAATGAGCAGTTCTTC
>TRBV30|TRBJ1-2|13|-|-
CAYSPDGNYGYTF
TGTGCCTACTCTCCGGACGGTAACTATGGCTACACCTTC
>TRBV7-8|TRBJ2-1|15|-|-
CASSPGLDSYNEQFF
TGTGCCAGCAGCCCTGGACTGGATTCCTACAATGAGCAGTTCTTC
>TRBV9|TRBJ2-2|13|few|-
CASSVVGTGELFF
TGTGCCAGCAGCGTAGTTGGAACCGGGGAGCTGTTTTTT
>TRBV4-3|TRBJ1-3|15|-|-
CASSQEVSEGNTIYF
TGCGCCAGCAGCCAAGAGGTTTCAGAAGGAAACACCATATATTTT
>TRBV15|TRBJ1-1|15|-|-
CATSRDKGLNTEAFF
TGTGCCACCAGCAGAGACAAGGGGTTGAACACTGAAGCTTTCTTT
>TRBV6-4|TRBJ2-2|14|few|-
CASSDYKGTGELFF
TGTGCCAGCAGTGACTATAAGGGAACCGGGGAGCTGTTTTTT
>TRBV20-1|TRBJ1-5|13|-|-
CSAGTVSNQPQHF
TGCAGTGCTGGGACGGTAAGCAATCAGCCCCAGCATTTT
>TRBV7-9|TRBJ2-1|15|few|TRBD1
CASSLALAGGDEQFF
TGTGCCAGCAGCTTAGCGCTGGCAGGGGGCGATGAGCAGTTCTTC
>TRBV12-3/TRBV12-4|TRBJ1-1|12|-|-
CASSSGGGEAFF
TGTGCCAGCAGTTCGGGAGGGGGTGAAGCTTTCTTT
>TRBV2|TRBJ2-7|16|-|-
CASSDLHFGGTYEQYF
TGTGCCAGCAGTGATCTTCACTTTGGCGGAACCTACGAGCAGTACTTC
>TRBV30|TRBJ1-1|13|few|-
CAWSVLENTEAFF
TGTGCCTGGAGTGTACTGGAGAACACTGAAGCTTTCTTT
>TRBV3-1|TRBJ1-6|14|-|-
CASSPGRYNSPLHF
TGTGCCAGCAGCCCGGGACGGTATAATTCACCCCTCCACTTT
>TRBV20-1|TRBJ2-1|15|few|TRBD2
CSARIGTSGYNEQFF
TGCAGTGCTAGAATCGGGACTAGCGGCTACAATGAGCAGTTCTTC
>TRBV7-9|TRBJ2-2|12|-|-
CASSLPAGELFF
TGTGCCAGCAGCTTACCCGCCGGGGAGCTGTTTTTT
>TRBV6-2/TRBV6-3|TRBJ1-1|15|-|-
CASSYSGPGGTEAFF
TGTGCCAGCAGTTACTCCGGGCCCGGCGGCACTGAAGCTTTCTTT
>TRBV4-2|TRBJ2-5|15|few|-
CASSQGGGLRETQYF
TGTGCCAGCAGCCAGGGCGGGGGCCTACGAGAGACCCAGTACTTC
>TRBV9|TRBJ2-1|15|few|-
CASSVAGGHPNEQFF
TGTGCCAGCAGCGTAGCTGGTGGACATCCCAATGAGCAGTTCTTC
>TRBV29-1|TRBJ2-1|14|-|-
CSVAGTQSDGEQFF
TGCAGCGTTGCCGGGACACAGTCCGACGGTGAGCAGTTCTTC
>TRBV3-1|TRBJ2-1|16|-|-
CASSQVSGYSYNEQFF
TGTGCCAGCAGCCAAGTTTCAGGGTACTCCTACAATGAGCAGTTCTTC
>TRBV13|TRBJ2-2|14|-|-
CASIVRGFAGELFF
TGTGCCAGCATCGTCAGGGGATTTGCCGGGGAGCTGTTTTTT
>TRBV27|TRBJ2-7|17|-|TRBD2
CASSRRTSGGLTYEQYF
TGTGCCAGCAGTCGACGGACTAGCGGGGGCCTTACCTACGAGCAGTACTTC
>TRBV6-5|TRBJ2-6|14|few|TRBD1
CASSDGQGRGVLTF
TGTGCCAGCAGCGACGGACAGGGCAGAGGCGTCCTGACTTTC
>TRBV4-1|TRBJ2-5|14|few|TRBD1
CASSQPGQGETQYF
TGCGCCAGCAGCCAGCCGGGACAGGGCGAGACCCAGTACTTC
>TRBV9|TRBJ1-5|14|-|-
CASSVDRDGQPQHF
TGTGCCAGCAGCGTAGACAGGGATGGTCAGCCCCAGCATTTT
>TRBV29-1|TRBJ2-1|12|few|-
CSVEDSRVEQFF
TGCAGCGTTGAAGATTCGAGGGTTGAGCAGTTCTTC
>TRBV6-6|TRBJ2-2|16|many|TRBD1
CASSFWTGYNTGELFF
TGTGCCAGCAGTTTCTGGACAGGGTACAACACCGGGGAGCTGTTTTTT
>TRBV4-1|TRBJ2-1|14|-|-
CASSHYSGSNEQFF
TGCGCCAGCAGCCACTACTCGGGGTCCAATGAGCAGTTCTTC
>TRBV12-3/TRBV12-4|TRBJ2-7|12|-|TRBD1
CASSYGTAEQYF
TGTGCCAGCAGTTACGGGACAGCCGAGCAGTACTTC
>TRBV7-9|TRBJ2-1|16|-|TRBD1
CASSVGTGGSYNEQFF
TGTGCCAGCAGCGTAGGGACAGGGGGGTCCTACAATGAGCAGTTCTTC
>TRBV7-9|TRBJ2-1|14|few|-
CASSLAGIYNEQFF
TGTGCCAGCAGCTTAGCCGGGATTTACAATGAGCAGTTCTTC
>TRBV7-3|TRBJ1-5|18|once|TRBD1
CASSLVASDRVGNQPQHF
TGTGCCAGCAGCTTAGTCGCCTCGGACAGGGTAGGCAATCAGCCCCAGCATTTT
>TRBV7-9|TRBJ1-1|16|-|-
CASSREGQGLNTEAFF
TGTGCCAGCAGCCGGGAGGGCCAGGGTCTGAACACTGAAGCTTTCTTT
>TRBV29-1|TRBJ1-4|13|once|TRBD1
CSVEAQGTGKLFF
TGCAGCGTTGAAGCTCAGGGGACAGGAAAACTGTTTTTT
>TRBV7-9|TRBJ2-2|17|few|TRBD2
CASSLGGLAVNTGELFF
TGTGCCAGCAGCCTAGGAGGTCTAGCGGTGAACACCGGGGAGCTGTTTTTT
>TRBV7-2|TRBJ2-3|15|few|TRBD1
CASSFRDSPTDTQYF
TGTGCCAGCAGCTTCCGGGACAGTCCCACAGATACGCAGTATTTT